This TCR beta chain was retrieved from a study of blood T cell repertoires in COVID-19. Background on the study: PBMCs, B-cell-depleted T cells, or T cells were the source of the cDNA or gDNA that made up the material.

The CDR3 sequence is 11 residues long. The V end lost 6 bases, the J end lost 6 bases, and 6 bases lay between the germline ends. Germline values: CDR1 MNHEY, CDR2 SVGEGT. Per the original methods: Reference gene primer amplification yielded estimated nucleated cell counts. Assay used: immunoSEQ multiplex PCR; TCRdb lists only in-frame clones, some missing. That table gives V, J and clone size, and the DNA gave D and trimming. The sample includes 65,000 to 90,000 clones, roughly four fifths seen only once; the top ten take approximately 27%. The J gene is TRBJ1-5, the V gene TRBV6-2 or TRBV6-3, with D unclear. This clonotype was obtained from a human donor in a cohort sampled during active COVID-19. The sample consisted of peripheral blood. CDR3: CASSHGQPQHF. In nucleotides, the CDR3 is TGTGCCAGCAGCCACGGTCAGCCCCAGCATTTT.